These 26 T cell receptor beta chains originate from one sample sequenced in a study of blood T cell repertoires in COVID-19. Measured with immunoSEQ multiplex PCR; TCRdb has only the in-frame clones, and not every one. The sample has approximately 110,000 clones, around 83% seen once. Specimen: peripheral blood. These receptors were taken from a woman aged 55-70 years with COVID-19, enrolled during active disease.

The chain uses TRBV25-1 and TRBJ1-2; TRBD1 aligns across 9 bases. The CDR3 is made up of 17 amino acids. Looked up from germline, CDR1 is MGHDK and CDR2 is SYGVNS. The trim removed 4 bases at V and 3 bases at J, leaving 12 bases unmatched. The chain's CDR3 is CASSGLPGQGLDYGYTF. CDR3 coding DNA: TGTGCCAGCAGTGGATTACCGGGACAGGGCCTCGACTATGGCTACACCTTC.

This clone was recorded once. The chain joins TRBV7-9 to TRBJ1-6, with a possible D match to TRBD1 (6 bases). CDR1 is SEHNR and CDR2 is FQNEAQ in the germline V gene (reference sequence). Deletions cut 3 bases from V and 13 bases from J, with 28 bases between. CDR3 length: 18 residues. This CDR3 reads CASSFDPRGRGFSRPLHF. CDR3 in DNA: TGTGCCAGCAGCTTCGATCCCAGGGGCAGGGGTTTTTCGCGGCCCCTCCACTTT.

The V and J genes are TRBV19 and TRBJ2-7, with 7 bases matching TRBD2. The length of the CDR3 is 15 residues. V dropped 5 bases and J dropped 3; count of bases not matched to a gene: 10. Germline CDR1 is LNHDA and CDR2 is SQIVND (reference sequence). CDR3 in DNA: TGTGCCAGTAGTCTCTTGGAAGGGAGGGACTACGAGCAGTACTTC. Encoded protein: CASSLLEGRDYEQYF.

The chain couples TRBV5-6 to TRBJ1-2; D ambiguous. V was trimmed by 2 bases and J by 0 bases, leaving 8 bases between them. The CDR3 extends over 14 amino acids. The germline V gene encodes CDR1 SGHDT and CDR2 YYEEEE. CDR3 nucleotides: TGTGCCAGCAGCTTCTTTGTCGCTAACTATGGCTACACCTTC. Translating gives CASSFFVANYGYTF.

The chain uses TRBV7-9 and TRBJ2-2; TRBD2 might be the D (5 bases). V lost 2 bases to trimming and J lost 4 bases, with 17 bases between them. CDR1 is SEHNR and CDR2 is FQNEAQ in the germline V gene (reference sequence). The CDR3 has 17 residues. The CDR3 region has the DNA TGTGCCAGCAGCTTAAGGGTGGCTAGCCGCCCCACCGGGGAGCTGTTTTTT. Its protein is CASSLRVASRPTGELFF.

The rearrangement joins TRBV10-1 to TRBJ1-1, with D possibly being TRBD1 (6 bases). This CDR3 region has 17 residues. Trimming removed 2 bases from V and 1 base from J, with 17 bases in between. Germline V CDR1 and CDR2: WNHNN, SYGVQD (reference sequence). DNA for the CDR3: TGCGCCAGCAGTGAGATTCGGGGGGCAGGGTCGAACACTGAAGCTTTCTTT. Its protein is CASSEIRGAGSNTEAFF.

The CDR3 protein is CAWSPNQETQYF. CDR3 nucleotide sequence: TGTGCCTGGAGCCCAAACCAAGAGACCCAGTACTTC. The chain has TRBV30 and TRBJ2-5; no firm D call. The CDR3 has 12 residues. Trimming took off 3 bases at V and 0 bases at J, with 5 bases between the two ends. Germline CDR1 GTSNPN, CDR2 SVGIG (reference sequence).

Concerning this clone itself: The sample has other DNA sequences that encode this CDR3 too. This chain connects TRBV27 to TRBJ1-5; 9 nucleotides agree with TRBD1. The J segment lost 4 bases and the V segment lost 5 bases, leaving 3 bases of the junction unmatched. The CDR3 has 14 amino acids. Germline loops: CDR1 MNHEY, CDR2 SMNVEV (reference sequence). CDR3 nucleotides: TGTGCCAGCAGTCCCGGGACAGGGAATCAGCCCCAGCATTTT. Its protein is CASSPGTGNQPQHF.

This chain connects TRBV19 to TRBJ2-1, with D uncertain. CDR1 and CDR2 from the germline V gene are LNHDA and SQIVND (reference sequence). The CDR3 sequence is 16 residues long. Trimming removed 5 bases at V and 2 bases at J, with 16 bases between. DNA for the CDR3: TGTGCCAGTAGTGCCTTTGACAAGCCTGCCTACAATGAGCAGTTCTTC. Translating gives CASSAFDKPAYNEQFF.

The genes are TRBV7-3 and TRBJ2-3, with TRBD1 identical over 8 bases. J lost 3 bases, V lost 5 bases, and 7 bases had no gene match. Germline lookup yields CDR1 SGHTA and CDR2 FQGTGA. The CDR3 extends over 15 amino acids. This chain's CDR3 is CASSRGQGFTDTQYF. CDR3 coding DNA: TGTGCCAGCAGCCGTGGACAGGGATTTACAGATACGCAGTATTTT.

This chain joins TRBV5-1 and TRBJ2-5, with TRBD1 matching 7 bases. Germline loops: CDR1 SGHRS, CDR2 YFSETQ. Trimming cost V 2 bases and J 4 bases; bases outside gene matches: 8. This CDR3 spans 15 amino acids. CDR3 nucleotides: TGCGCCAGCAGCTTTTCAGGGGGACGGGGAGAGACCCAGTACTTC. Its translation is CASSFSGGRGETQYF.

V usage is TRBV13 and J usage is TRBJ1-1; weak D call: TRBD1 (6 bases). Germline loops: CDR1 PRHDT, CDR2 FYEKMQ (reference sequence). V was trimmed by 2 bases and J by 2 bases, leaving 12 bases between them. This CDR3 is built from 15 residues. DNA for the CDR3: TGTGCCAGCAGCTTAATACAGGGCACAAACACTGAAGCTTTCTTT. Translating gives CASSLIQGTNTEAFF.

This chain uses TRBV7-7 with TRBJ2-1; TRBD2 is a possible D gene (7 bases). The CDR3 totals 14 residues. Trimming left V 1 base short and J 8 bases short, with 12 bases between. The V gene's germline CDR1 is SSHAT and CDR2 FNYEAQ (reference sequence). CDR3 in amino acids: CASSLGGGGDEQFF. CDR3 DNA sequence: TGTGCCAGCAGCTTAGGGGGCGGGGGCGATGAGCAGTTCTTC.

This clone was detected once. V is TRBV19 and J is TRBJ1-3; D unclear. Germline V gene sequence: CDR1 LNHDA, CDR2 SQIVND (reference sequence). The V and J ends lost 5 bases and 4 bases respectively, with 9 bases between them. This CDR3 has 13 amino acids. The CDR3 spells CASSLLRGNTIYF. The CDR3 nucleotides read TGTGCCAGTAGTTTGCTGAGGGGAAACACCATATATTTT.

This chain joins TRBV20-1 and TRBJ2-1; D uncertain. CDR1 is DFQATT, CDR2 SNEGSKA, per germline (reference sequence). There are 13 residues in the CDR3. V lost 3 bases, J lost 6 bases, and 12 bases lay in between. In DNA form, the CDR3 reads TGCAGTGCTAGTGAAAACTCCGGCAATGAGCAGTTCTTC. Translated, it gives CSASENSGNEQFF.

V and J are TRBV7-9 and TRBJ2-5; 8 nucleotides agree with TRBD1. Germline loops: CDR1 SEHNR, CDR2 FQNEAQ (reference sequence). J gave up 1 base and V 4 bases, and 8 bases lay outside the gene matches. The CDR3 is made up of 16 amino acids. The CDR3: CASSSLDRVSQETQYF. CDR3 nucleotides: TGTGCCAGCAGCTCCCTGGACAGGGTTTCCCAAGAGACCCAGTACTTC. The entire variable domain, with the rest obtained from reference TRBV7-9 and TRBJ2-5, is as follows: DTGVSQNPRHKITKRGQNVTFRCDPISEHNRLYWYRQTLGQGPEFLTYFQNEAQLEKSRLLSDRFSAERPKGSFSTLEIQRTEQGDSAMYLCASSSLDRVSQETQYFGPGTRLLVL.

This CDR3 reads CASSVEGTAIYGYTF. DNA for the CDR3: TGTGCCAGCAGCGTAGAGGGGACAGCAATCTATGGCTACACCTTC. The chain links TRBV9 to TRBJ1-2; 7 bases match TRBD1. The CDR3 has 15 residues. Germline CDR1 is SGDLS and CDR2 is YYNGEE. J gave up 4 bases and V 0 bases, and 6 bases lay outside the gene matches.

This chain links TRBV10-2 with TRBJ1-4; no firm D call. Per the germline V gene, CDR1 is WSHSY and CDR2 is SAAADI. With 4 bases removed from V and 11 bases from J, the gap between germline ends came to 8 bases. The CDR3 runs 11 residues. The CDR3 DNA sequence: TGCGCCAGCAGTGCTGCGGGTAAACTGTTTTTT. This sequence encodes CASSAAGKLFF.

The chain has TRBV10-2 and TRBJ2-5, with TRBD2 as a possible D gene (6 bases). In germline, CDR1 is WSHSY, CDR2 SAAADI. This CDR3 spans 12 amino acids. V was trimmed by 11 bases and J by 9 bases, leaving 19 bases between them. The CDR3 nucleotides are TGCGCCTCCTCGATGGGGGGTAATGCCCAGTACTTC. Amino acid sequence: CASSMGGNAQYF.

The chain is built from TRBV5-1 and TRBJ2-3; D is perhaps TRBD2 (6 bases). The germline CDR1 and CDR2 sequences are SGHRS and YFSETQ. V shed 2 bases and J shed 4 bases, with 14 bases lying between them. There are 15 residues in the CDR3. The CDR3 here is CASSFSGLSSDTQYF. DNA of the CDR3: TGCGCCAGCAGCTTTAGTGGACTATCATCAGATACGCAGTATTTT.

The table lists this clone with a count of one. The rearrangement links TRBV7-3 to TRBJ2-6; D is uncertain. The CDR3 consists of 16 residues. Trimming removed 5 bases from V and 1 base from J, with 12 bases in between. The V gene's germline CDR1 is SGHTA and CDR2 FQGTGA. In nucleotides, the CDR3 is TGTGCCAGCAGCCCACAGTCATTGTCTGGGGCCAACGTCCTGACTTTC. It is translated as CASSPQSLSGANVLTF. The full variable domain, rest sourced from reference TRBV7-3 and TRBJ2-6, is GAGVSQTPSNKVTEKGKYVELRCDPISGHTALYWYRQSLGQGPEFLIYFQGTGAADDSGLPNDRFFAVRPEGSVSTLKIQRTERGDSAVYLCASSPQSLSGANVLTFGAGSRLTVL.

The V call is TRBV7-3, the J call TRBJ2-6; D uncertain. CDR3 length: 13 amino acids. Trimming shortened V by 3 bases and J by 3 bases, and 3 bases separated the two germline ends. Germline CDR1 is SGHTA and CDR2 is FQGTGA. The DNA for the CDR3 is TGTGCCAGCAGCTTCTTTGGGGCCAACGTCCTGACTTTC. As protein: CASSFFGANVLTF.

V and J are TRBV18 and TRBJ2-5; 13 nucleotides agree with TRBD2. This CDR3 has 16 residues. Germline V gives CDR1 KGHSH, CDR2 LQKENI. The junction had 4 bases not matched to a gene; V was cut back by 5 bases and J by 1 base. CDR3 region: CASSAGTSGAQETQYF. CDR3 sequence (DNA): TGTGCCAGCTCAGCCGGGACTAGCGGGGCCCAAGAGACCCAGTACTTC.

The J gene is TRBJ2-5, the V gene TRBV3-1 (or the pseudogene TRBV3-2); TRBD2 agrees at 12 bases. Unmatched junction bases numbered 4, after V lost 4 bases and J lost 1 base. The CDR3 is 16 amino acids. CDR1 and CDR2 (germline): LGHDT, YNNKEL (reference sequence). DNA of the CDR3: TGTGCCAGCAGCCCCGGACTAGCGGGGTCCCAAGAGACCCAGTACTTC. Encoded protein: CASSPGLAGSQETQYF.

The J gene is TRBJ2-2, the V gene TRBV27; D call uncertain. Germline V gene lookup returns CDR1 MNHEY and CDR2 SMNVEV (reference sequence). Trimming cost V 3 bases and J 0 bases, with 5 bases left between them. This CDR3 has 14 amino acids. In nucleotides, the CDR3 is TGTGCCAGCAGTTTCGCGGCGAACACCGGGGAGCTGTTTTTT. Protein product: CASSFAANTGELFF.

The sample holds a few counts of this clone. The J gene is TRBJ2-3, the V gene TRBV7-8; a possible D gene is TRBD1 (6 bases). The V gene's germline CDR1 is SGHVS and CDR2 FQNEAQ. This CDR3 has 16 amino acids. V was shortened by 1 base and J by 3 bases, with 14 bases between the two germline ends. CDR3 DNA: TGTGCCAGCAGCTTAGTAGCAGGGGCCGAAACAGATACGCAGTATTTT. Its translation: CASSLVAGAETDTQYF.